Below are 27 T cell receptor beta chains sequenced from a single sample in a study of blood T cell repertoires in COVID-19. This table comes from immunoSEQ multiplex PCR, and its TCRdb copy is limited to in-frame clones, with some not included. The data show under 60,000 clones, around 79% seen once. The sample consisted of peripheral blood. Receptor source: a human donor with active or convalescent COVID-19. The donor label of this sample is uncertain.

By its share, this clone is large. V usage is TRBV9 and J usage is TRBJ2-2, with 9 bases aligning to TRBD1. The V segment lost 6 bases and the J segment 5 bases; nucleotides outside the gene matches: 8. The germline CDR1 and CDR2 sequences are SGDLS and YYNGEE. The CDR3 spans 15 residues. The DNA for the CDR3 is TGTGCCAGCACCCGAGGACAGGGGAATACCGGGGAGCTGTTTTTT. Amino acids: CASTRGQGNTGELFF. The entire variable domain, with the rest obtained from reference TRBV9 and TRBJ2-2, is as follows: DSGVTQTPKHLITATGQRVTLRCSPRSGDLSVYWYQQSLDQGLQFLIQYYNGEERAKGNILERFSAQQFPDLHSELNLSSLELGDSALYFCASTRGQGNTGELFFGEGSRLTVL.

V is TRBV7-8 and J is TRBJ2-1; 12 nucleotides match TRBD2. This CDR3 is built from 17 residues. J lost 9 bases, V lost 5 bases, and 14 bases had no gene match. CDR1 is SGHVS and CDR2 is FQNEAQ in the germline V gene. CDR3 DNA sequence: TGTGCCAGCAGCCCATACCCCGGGACTAGCGGGCGGGGTGAGCAGTTCTTC. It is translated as CASSPYPGTSGRGEQFF.

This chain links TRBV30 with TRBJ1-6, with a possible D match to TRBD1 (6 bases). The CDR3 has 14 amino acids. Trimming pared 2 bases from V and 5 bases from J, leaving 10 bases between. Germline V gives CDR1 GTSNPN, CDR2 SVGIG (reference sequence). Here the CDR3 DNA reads TGTGCCTGGAGTACAGGGTGGGATAATTCACCCCTCCACTTT. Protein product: CAWSTGWDNSPLHF.

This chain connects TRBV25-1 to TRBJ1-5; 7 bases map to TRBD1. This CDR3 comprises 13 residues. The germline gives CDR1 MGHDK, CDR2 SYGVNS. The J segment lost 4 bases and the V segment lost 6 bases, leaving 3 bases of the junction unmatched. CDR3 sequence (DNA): TGTGCCAGCAGGACAGGGCAGAATCAGCCCCAGCATTTT. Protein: CASRTGQNQPQHF.

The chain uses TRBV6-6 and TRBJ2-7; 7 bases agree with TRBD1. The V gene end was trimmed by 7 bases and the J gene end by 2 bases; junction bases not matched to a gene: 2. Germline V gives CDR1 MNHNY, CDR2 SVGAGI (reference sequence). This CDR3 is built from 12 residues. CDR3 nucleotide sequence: TGTGCCAGCAAACAGGGGACCTACGAGCAGTACTTC. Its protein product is CASKQGTYEQYF.

For the CDR3, the DNA is TGTGCCAGCAGCTTAAAGGGGTTGAATGAGCAGTTCTTC. Its protein product is CASSLKGLNEQFF. The J gene is TRBJ2-1, the V gene TRBV11-3; a weak D match, TRBD1 (5 bases). CDR3 length equals 13 residues. From germline, CDR1 is SGHNT and CDR2 YENEEA. Between the trimmed V and J ends, which lost 2 bases and 7 bases, there was a span of 9 bases.

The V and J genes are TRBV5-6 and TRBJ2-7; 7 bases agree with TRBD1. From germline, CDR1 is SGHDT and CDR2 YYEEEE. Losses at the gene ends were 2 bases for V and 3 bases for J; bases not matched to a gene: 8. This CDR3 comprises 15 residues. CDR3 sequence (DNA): TGTGCCAGCAGCTTAGCACAGGGGAATATCTACGAGCAGTACTTC. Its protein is CASSLAQGNIYEQYF.

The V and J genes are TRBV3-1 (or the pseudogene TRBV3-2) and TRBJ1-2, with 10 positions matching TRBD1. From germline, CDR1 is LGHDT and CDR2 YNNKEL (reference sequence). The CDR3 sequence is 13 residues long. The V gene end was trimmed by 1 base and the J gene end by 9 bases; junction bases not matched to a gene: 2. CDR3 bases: TGTGCCAGCAGCCAAGGACAGGGGGCGCGCTACACCTTC. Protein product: CASSQGQGARYTF.

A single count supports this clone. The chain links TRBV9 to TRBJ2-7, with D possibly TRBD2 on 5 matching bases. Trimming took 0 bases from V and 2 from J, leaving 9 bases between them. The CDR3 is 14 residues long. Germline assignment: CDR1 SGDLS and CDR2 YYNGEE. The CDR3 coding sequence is TGTGCCAGCAGCGTAGCGTCGGGGACCTACGAGCAGTACTTC. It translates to CASSVASGTYEQYF.

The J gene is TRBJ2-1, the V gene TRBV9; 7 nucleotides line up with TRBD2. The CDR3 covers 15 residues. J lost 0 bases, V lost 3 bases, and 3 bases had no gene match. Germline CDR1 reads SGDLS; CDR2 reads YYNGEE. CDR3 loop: CASSEGGSSYNEQFF. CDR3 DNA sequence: TGTGCCAGCAGCGAGGGCGGGAGCTCCTACAATGAGCAGTTCTTC.

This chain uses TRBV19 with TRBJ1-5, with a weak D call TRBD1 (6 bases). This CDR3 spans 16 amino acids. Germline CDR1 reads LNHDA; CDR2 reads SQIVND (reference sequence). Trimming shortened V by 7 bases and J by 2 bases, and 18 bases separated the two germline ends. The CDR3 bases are TGTGCCAGTATCCCTACAGGGACGCCGGGCAATCAGCCCCAGCATTTT. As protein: CASIPTGTPGNQPQHF.

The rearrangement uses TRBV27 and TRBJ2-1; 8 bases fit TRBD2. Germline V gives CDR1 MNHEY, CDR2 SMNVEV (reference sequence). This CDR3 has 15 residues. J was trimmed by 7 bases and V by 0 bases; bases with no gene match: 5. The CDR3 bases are TGTGCCAGCAGTTTATCGAGCGGGAGCGTTAATGAGCAGTTCTTC. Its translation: CASSLSSGSVNEQFF.

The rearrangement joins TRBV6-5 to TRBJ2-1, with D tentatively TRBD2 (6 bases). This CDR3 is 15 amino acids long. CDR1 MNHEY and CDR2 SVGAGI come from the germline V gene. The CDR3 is CATYPWGEKGNEQFF. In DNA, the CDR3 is TGTGCAACCTACCCCTGGGGGGAGAAAGGAAATGAGCAGTTCTTC.

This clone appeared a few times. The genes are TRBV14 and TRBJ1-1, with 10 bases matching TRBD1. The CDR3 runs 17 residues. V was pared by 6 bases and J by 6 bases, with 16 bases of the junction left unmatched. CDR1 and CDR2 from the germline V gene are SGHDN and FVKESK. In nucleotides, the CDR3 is TGTGCCAGCAGTCGCCTCCGGGACAGGGGTCTATCAGCTGAAGCTTTCTTT. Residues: CASSRLRDRGLSAEAFF.

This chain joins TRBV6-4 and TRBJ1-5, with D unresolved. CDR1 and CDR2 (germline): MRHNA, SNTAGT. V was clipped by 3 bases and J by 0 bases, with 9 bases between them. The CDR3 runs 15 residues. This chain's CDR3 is CASSEPGFSNQPQHF. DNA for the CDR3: TGTGCCAGCAGTGAACCGGGATTTAGCAATCAGCCCCAGCATTTT.

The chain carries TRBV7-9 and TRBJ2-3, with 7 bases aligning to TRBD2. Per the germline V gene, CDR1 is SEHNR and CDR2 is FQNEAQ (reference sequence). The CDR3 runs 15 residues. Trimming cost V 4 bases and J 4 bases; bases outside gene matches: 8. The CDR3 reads CASSSRASGADTQYF. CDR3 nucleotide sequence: TGTGCCAGCAGCTCCCGGGCTAGCGGCGCAGATACGCAGTATTTT.

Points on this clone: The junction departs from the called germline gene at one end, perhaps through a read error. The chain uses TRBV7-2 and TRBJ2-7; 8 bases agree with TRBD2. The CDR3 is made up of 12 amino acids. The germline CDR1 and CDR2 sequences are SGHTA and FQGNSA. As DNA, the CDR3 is TGTGCCAGCAGCTTAGTATCGGGGGGGCGGCACTTC. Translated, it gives CASSLVSGGRHF.

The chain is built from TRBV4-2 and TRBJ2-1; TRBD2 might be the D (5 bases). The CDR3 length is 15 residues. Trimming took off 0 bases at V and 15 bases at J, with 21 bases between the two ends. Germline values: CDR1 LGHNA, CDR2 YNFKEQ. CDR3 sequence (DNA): TGTGCCAGCAGCCAAGATCTCGTAGCCGGTACTAGGATGTTCTTC. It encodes CASSQDLVAGTRMFF.

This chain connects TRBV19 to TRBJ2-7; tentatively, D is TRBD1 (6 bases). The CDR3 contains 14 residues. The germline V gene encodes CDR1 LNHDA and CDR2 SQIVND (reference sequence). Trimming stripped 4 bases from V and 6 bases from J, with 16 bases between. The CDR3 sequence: CASSNDFPDSEQYF. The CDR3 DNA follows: TGTGCCAGTAGTAACGACTTCCCGGACAGCGAGCAGTACTTC.

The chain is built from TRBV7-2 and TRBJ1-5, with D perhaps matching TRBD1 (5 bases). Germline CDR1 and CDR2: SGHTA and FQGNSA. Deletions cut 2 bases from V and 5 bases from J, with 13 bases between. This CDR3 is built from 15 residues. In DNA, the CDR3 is TGTGCCAGCAGCTTAACGTCAACAGGCGATCAGCCCCAGCATTTT. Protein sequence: CASSLTSTGDQPQHF.

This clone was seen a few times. The CDR3 region is CASSGGLAGRTDTQYF. The CDR3 region has the DNA TGTGCCAGCAGTGGGGGACTAGCGGGACGCACAGATACGCAGTATTTT. The rearrangement joins TRBV6-2 or TRBV6-3 to TRBJ2-3, with 13 bases fitting TRBD2. V dropped 5 bases and J dropped 1; count of bases not matched to a gene: 3. The CDR3 sequence is 16 residues long. The germline V gene encodes CDR1 MNHEY and CDR2 SVGEGT.

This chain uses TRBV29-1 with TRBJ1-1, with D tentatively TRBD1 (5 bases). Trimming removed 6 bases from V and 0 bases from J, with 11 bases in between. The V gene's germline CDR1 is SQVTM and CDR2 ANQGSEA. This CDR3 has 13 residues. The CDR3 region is CSVRQTMNTEAFF. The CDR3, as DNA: TGCAGCGTCCGACAGACCATGAACACTGAAGCTTTCTTT.

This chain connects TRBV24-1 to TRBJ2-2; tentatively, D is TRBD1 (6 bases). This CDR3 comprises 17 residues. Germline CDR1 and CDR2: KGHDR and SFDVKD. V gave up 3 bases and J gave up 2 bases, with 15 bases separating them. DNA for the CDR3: TGTGCCACCAGTGATCTAGGGGGAGAGGCCAACACCGGGGAGCTGTTTTTT. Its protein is CATSDLGGEANTGELFF.

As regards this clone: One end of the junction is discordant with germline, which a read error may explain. The CDR3 DNA reads TGTGCTAGCAGCGTAGAGAGAGACTCAAATGAGCAGTTCTTC. As protein: CASSVERDSNEQFF. The J gene is TRBJ2-1, the V gene TRBV7-7; no firm D call. This CDR3 is 14 amino acids long. Per germline, CDR1 SSHAT and CDR2 FNYEAQ (reference sequence).

The CDR3 coding sequence is TGCGCCAGCAGCCCCAGACTAGCGGGGGCACACACAGATACGCAGTATTTT. Translation: CASSPRLAGAHTDTQYF. V usage is TRBV5-1 and J usage is TRBJ2-3; 12 bases fit TRBD2. The CDR3 has 17 residues. J lost 2 bases, V lost 4 bases, and 8 bases had no gene match. Germline lookup yields CDR1 SGHRS and CDR2 YFSETQ. The variable domain in full, completed from reference TRBV5-1 and TRBJ2-3, reads KAGVTQTPRYLIKTRGQQVTLSCSPISGHRSVSWYQQTPGQGLQFLFEYFSETQRNKGNFPGRFSGRQFSNSRSEMNVSTLELGDSALYLCASSPRLAGAHTDTQYFGPGTRLTVL.

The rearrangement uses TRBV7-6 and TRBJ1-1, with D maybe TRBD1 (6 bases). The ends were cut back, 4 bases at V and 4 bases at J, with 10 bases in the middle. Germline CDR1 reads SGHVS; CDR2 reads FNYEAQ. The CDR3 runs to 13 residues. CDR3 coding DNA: TGTGCCAGCAGCTCAGGGGTGGCCACTGAAGCTTTCTTT. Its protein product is CASSSGVATEAFF.

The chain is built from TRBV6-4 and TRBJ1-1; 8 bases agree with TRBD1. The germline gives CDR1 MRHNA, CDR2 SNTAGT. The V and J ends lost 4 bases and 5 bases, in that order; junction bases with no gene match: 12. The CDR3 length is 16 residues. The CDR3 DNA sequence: TGTGCCAGCAGTGCATGGGGAGACAGGGGAGGAACTGAAGCTTTCTTT. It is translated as CASSAWGDRGGTEAFF.